The sequence of this T cell receptor (beta chain) was determined in a study of blood T cell repertoires in COVID-19. Study-level information: Samples representing acute and convalescent COVID-19 were sourced from the United States, Italy and Spain. In each case, the material was cDNA or gDNA derived from T cells, B-cell-depleted T cells, or PBMCs.

Authors' processing steps: Scientists estimated how many nucleated cells there were by amplifying reference gene primers. TCRdb's copy holds only in-frame clones and misses some; the assay was immunoSEQ multiplex PCR. The V and J calls and the clone size are those of that table, but D and trimming were determined from the DNA. The sample has about 120,000 clones, 85% to 90% seen once. Germline V gene data show CDR1 as SGHTA and CDR2 as FQGTGA. J gave up 4 bases and V 2 bases, and 5 bases lay outside the gene matches. The CDR3 length is 16 residues. The material sequenced was peripheral blood. The clonotype comes from an older man with acute or convalescent COVID-19. The chain couples TRBV7-3 to TRBJ1-1, with TRBD1 identical over 12 bases. In DNA form, the CDR3 reads TGTGCCAGCAGCTTACAGGGGACAGGGGGCACCACTGAAGCTTTCTTT. Translation: CASSLQGTGGTTEAFF. Full variable domain (outside the CDR3, taken from reference TRBV7-3 and TRBJ1-1): GAGVSQTPSNKVTEKGKYVELRCDPISGHTALYWYRQSLGQGPEFLIYFQGTGAADDSGLPNDRFFAVRPEGSVSTLKIQRTERGDSAVYLCASSLQGTGGTTEAFFGQGTRLTVV.